Below are 21 T cell receptor beta chains sequenced from a single sample in a study of somatic mutations in cytotoxic T cells in rheumatoid arthritis. Libraries were prepared by immunoSEQ multiplex PCR; TCRdb keeps only in-frame clonotypes and omits some of them. There are 5,500 to 8,500 clones in the sample; approximately 60% occur only once, and 23% lies in the top ten. Sequencing input: CD8+ T cells sorted from blood. The receptors here all came from a woman between 40 and 55 years old in good health.

The rearrangement links TRBV6-5 to TRBJ2-2; D is uncertain. The CDR3 consists of 13 residues. Trimming shortened V by 5 bases and J by 7 bases, and 11 bases separated the two germline ends. Germline CDR1 and CDR2: MNHEY and SVGAGI. The CDR3 DNA reads TGTGCCAGCAGTCTCTCAGACATCGGGGAGCTGTTTTTT. Protein product: CASSLSDIGELFF.

The gene calls are TRBV5-1 and TRBJ2-7; perhaps TRBD1 as D (6 bases). The germline V gene has CDR1 SGHRS and CDR2 YFSETQ. Trimming left V 1 base short and J 3 bases short, with 11 bases between. There are 14 residues in the CDR3. CDR3 nucleotides: TGCGCCAGCAGCTTGTCACCGGGACACTACGAGCAGTACTTC. As protein: CASSLSPGHYEQYF.

The table lists this clone with a few counts. This chain links TRBV5-6 with TRBJ1-2, with no clear D. The CDR3 is made up of 12 amino acids. The germline V and J ends were trimmed by 4 bases and 1 base, with 5 bases remaining between them. In germline, CDR1 is SGHDT, CDR2 YYEEEE. CDR3 residues: CASSANNYGYTF. The CDR3 region has the DNA TGTGCCAGCAGCGCTAATAACTATGGCTACACCTTC.

The chain employs TRBV11-3 and TRBJ2-1; D not certain. The CDR3 totals 15 residues. With 3 bases removed from V and 0 bases from J, the gap between germline ends came to 9 bases. Looked up from germline, CDR1 is SGHNT and CDR2 is YENEEA. CDR3 in amino acids: CASSLTVSSYNEQFF. The CDR3 nucleotides read TGTGCCAGCAGCTTGACGGTTAGCTCCTACAATGAGCAGTTCTTC. Drawing the rest from reference TRBV11-3 and TRBJ2-1, the complete variable domain is EAGVVQSPRYKIIEKKQPVAFWCNPISGHNTLYWYLQNLGQGPELLIRYENEEAVDDSQLPKDRFSAERLKGVDSTLKIQPAELGDSAVYLCASSLTVSSYNEQFFGPGTRLTVL.

This clone is judged medium-sized (0.01 to 0.1%). The J gene is TRBJ2-7, the V gene TRBV7-9, with no clear D. The ends were cut back, 1 base at V and 4 bases at J, with 14 bases in the middle. Germline V CDR1 and CDR2: SEHNR, FQNEAQ (reference sequence). The CDR3 runs to 15 residues. CDR3 nucleotide sequence: TGTGCCAGCAGCTTAGAGTCCTCGTCCTTTTACGAGCAGTACTTC. Translated: CASSLESSSFYEQYF.

This clone has more than one count but fewer than ten. The V call is TRBV19, the J call TRBJ2-7; no clear D. The length of the CDR3 is 13 residues. CDR1 is LNHDA and CDR2 is SQIVND in the germline V gene (reference sequence). The ends were cut back, 3 bases at V and 0 bases at J, with 6 bases in the middle. CDR3 DNA sequence: TGTGCCAGTAGTATGCTTACCTCCTACGAGCAGTACTTC. Translated, it gives CASSMLTSYEQYF.

Concerning this clone itself: Sequence at one end of the junction differs from germline and may be a read error. This rearrangement joins TRBV7-9 to TRBJ2-2; a possible D gene is TRBD2 (6 bases). The germline V gene has CDR1 SEHNR and CDR2 FQNEAQ (reference sequence). The CDR3 loop spans 13 amino acids. The DNA for the CDR3 is TGTGCCAGCAGCTCTGGCGGGGCCGGGAAGCTGTTTTTT. Translation: CASSSGGAGKLFF.

CDR3 amino acids: CASGPQGPATYEQYF. CDR3 bases: TGTGCCAGTGGCCCACAGGGACCCGCAACCTACGAGCAGTACTTC. The V call is TRBV19, the J call TRBJ2-7, with D perhaps matching TRBD1 (6 bases). Germline lookup yields CDR1 LNHDA and CDR2 SQIVND (reference sequence). There are 15 residues in the CDR3. The V end lost 8 bases, the J end lost 2 bases, and 19 bases lay between the germline ends.

This chain joins TRBV27 and TRBJ2-6; D call uncertain. The V gene lost 6 bases and the J gene lost 0 bases, with 9 bases spanning the gap. Germline loops: CDR1 MNHEY, CDR2 SMNVEV (reference sequence). The CDR3 runs to 15 residues. The CDR3 is CASSRQSSGANVLTF. In DNA, the CDR3 is TGTGCCAGCAGCCGGCAGAGCTCTGGGGCCAACGTCCTGACTTTC.

The chain employs TRBV4-2 and TRBJ2-7; D may be TRBD2 (6 bases). From germline, CDR1 is LGHNA and CDR2 YNFKEQ. Trimming stripped 3 bases from V and 4 bases from J, with 22 bases between. There are 17 residues in the CDR3. The CDR3 region has the DNA TGTGCCAGCAGCCATGTAGCCGGGACTTCCCAGAGTTACGAGCAGTACTTC. Its translation is CASSHVAGTSQSYEQYF.

J is TRBJ1-1 and V is TRBV5-6, with unresolved D. The V end was cut by 0 bases, the J end by 7 bases, with 10 bases between. The CDR3 totals 13 residues. Germline-derived CDR1 and CDR2 are SGHDT and YYEEEE. In DNA, the CDR3 is TGTGCCAGCAGCTTGGACTCCCTGGGTGAAGCTTTCTTT. Translating gives CASSLDSLGEAFF.

The chain couples TRBV7-9 to TRBJ2-7; D might be TRBD1 (6 bases). V was clipped by 1 base and J by 2 bases, with 9 bases between them. The CDR3 length is 14 residues. CDR1 and CDR2 from the germline V gene are SEHNR and FQNEAQ (reference sequence). The DNA for the CDR3 is TGTGCCAGCAGCTTAGAGGGGGTTACCTACGAGCAGTACTTC. Translation: CASSLEGVTYEQYF.

The V and J genes are TRBV5-6 and TRBJ2-2; perhaps TRBD2 as D (5 bases). Germline CDR1 reads SGHDT; CDR2 reads YYEEEE. With 0 bases removed from V and 6 bases from J, the gap between germline ends came to 18 bases. The CDR3 sequence is 17 residues long. CDR3 protein: CASSLEEAGWKAGELFF. CDR3 coding DNA: TGTGCCAGCAGCTTGGAGGAGGCAGGCTGGAAGGCCGGGGAGCTGTTTTTT.

This chain links TRBV10-3 with TRBJ2-3; TRBD2 aligns across 11 bases. The V gene's germline CDR1 is ENHRY and CDR2 SYGVKD. V trimming: 11 bases; J trimming: 1 base; junction bases outside the gene matches: 14. CDR3 size: 17 residues. The CDR3: CAVKPAALAGGTDTQYF. The CDR3 region has the DNA TGTGCCGTCAAGCCTGCTGCACTAGCGGGGGGCACAGATACGCAGTATTTT.

This clone rates as medium-sized. The chain recombines TRBV4-1 with TRBJ1-4; D gene ambiguous. Trimming removed 3 bases at V and 5 bases at J, with 10 bases between. CDR1 is MGHRA, CDR2 YSYEKL, per germline. The CDR3 runs to 14 residues. The CDR3, as DNA: TGCGCCAGCAGCCAGATGATGTTAAATGAAAAACTGTTTTTT. Its protein is CASSQMMLNEKLFF.

The chain is built from TRBV29-1 and TRBJ1-2; D is undetermined. The CDR3 sequence is 12 residues long. Germline CDR1 SQVTM, CDR2 ANQGSEA. Trimming cost V 0 bases and J 4 bases, with 6 bases left between them. The CDR3 coding sequence is TGCAGCGTTGAAGATATCAGCTATGGCTACACCTTC. Residues: CSVEDISYGYTF.

The chain uses TRBV27 and TRBJ1-1, with no clear D. This CDR3 is 13 amino acids long. V dropped 3 bases and J dropped 1 base, with 6 bases sitting between them. CDR1 and CDR2 (germline): MNHEY, SMNVEV (reference sequence). Written as DNA, the CDR3 is TGTGCCAGCAGTTTTCAAGGGAACACTGAAGCTTTCTTT. Encoded protein: CASSFQGNTEAFF.

The chain couples TRBV4-1 to TRBJ2-3; D is undetermined. CDR1 MGHRA and CDR2 YSYEKL come from the germline V gene. Trimming shortened V by 4 bases and J by 5 bases, and 13 bases separated the two germline ends. CDR3 length: 14 residues. CDR3 coding DNA: TGCGCCAGCAGCCGAGATGACCGCGGAGATACGCAGTATTTT. Its translation: CASSRDDRGDTQYF.

CDR3 coding DNA: TGTGCCAGCAGGACAGGGATCTACGAGCAGTACTTC. As protein: CASRTGIYEQYF. The chain is built from TRBV6-5 and TRBJ2-7; 7 bases map to TRBD1. The V and J ends lost 6 bases and 3 bases, in that order; junction bases with no gene match: 2. The CDR3 totals 12 residues. Per germline, CDR1 MNHEY and CDR2 SVGAGI.

This chain connects TRBV27 to TRBJ1-1, with D unresolved. CDR1 and CDR2 (germline): MNHEY, SMNVEV (reference sequence). Trimming removed 3 bases at V and 0 bases at J, with 8 bases between. CDR3 length equals 14 residues. The chain's CDR3 is CASSFLGMNTEAFF. For the CDR3, the DNA is TGTGCCAGCAGTTTTTTAGGGATGAACACTGAAGCTTTCTTT.

The J gene is TRBJ2-7, the V gene TRBV7-6; TRBD2 agrees at 11 bases. This CDR3 has 16 amino acids. Germline lookup yields CDR1 SGHVS and CDR2 FNYEAQ. The J segment lost 5 bases and the V segment lost 1 base, leaving 7 bases of the junction unmatched. CDR3 loop: CASSLEVAGGPDEQYF. The CDR3 DNA follows: TGTGCCAGCAGCTTAGAGGTAGCGGGAGGGCCTGACGAGCAGTACTTC.